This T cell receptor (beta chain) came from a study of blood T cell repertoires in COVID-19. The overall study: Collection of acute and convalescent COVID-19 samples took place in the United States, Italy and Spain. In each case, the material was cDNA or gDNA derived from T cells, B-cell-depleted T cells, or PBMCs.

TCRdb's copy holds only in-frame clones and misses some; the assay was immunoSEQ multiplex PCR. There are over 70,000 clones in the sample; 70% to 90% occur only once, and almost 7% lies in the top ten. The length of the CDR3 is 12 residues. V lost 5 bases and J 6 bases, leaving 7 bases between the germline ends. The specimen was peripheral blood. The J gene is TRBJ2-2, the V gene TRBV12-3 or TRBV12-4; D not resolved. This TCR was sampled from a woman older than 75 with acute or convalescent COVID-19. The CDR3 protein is CASSPPAGELFF. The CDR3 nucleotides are TGTGCCAGCAGTCCCCCTGCCGGGGAGCTGTTTTTT.